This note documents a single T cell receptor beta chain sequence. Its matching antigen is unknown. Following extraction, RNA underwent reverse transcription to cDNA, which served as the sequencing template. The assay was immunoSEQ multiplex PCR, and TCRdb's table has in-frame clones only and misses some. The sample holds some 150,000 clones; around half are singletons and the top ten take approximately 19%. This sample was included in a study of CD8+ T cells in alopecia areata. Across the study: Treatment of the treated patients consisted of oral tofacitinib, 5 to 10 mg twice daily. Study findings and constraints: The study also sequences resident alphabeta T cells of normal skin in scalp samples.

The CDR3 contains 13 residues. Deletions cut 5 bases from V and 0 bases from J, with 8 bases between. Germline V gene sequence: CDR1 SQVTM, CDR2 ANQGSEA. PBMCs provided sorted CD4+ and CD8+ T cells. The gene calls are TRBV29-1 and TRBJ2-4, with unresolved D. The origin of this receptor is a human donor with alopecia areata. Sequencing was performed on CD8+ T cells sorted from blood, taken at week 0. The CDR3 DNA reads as TGCAGCGTTCTAGAACTAGCCAAAAACATTCAGTACTTC. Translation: CSVLELAKNIQYF.